This paragraph reports one T cell receptor (beta chain). The antigen is not known. Assay: immunoSEQ multiplex PCR; the TCRdb copy retains only in-frame clones and omits some. Altogether fewer than 65,000 clones are present, approximately 80% being singletons, with the ten largest covering more than 2%. Within the ViraFEST assay, antigen-specific CD4+ T cells underwent expansion with viral peptide pools prior to sequencing. CD4+ T cells were isolated after about eleven days of culture. The data originate from a study of vaccination effects on CD4 cells after COVID-19. CDR3 length: 15 amino acids. J gave up 7 bases and V 5 bases, and 6 bases lay outside the gene matches. Germline V CDR1 and CDR2: SGHAT, FQNNGV.

The origin of this receptor is a human donor who received a COVID-19 vaccine. Sequences were derived from CD4+ T cells from PBMCs cultured with HCoV-229E spike peptides, sampled before COVID-19 vaccination. V and J are TRBV11-2 and TRBJ2-3; 13 nucleotides agree with TRBD2. As DNA, the CDR3 is TGTGCCAGCAGCCGCACTAGCGGGGGGGCGCATACGCAGTATTTT. It specifies CASSRTSGGAHTQYF.